This T cell receptor beta chain emerged from a study of T cells in Graves' hyperthyroidism and ophthalmopathy. A note on this clonotype: This may come from a read error, since a much larger clone is one base off.

Germline loops: CDR1 SGHAT, CDR2 FQNNGV. The length of the CDR3 is 17 residues. TCR beta CDR3 region amplification was performed from RNA transcripts. First-round RT-PCR of the TCR CDR3 relied on the HTBI primer set. MiXCR, applied by TCRdb to the multiplex PCR reads, yields one record per CDR3 protein. The sample shows under 450,000 distinct CDR3 sequences, 15% to 18% of them seen only once. The receptor was derived from a woman aged 18 to 35 with Graves' hyperthyroidism. What was sequenced was blood. The gene calls are TRBV11-2 and TRBJ2-1; 8 bases fit TRBD2. The CDR3 DNA sequence: TGTGCCAGCAGCTTAGAGAGGGCGGGAGGATCCTACAATGAGCAGTCCTTC. This sequence encodes CASSLERAGGSYNEQSF.